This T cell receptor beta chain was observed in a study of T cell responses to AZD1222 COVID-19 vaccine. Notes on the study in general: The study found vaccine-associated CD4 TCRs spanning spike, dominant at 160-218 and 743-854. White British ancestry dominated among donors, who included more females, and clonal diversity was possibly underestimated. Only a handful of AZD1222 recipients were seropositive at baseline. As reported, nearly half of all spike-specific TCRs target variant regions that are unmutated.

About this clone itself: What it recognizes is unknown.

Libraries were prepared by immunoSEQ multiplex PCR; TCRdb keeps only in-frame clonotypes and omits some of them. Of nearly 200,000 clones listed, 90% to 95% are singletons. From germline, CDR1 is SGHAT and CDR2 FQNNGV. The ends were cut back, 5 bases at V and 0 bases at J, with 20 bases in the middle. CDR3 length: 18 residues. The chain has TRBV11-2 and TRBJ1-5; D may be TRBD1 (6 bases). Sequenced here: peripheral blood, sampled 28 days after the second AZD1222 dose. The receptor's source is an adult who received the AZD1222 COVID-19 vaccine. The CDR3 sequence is CASSPGGGTSISNQPQHF. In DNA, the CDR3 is TGTGCCAGCAGCCCTGGTGGGGGCACGAGTATTAGCAATCAGCCCCAGCATTTT.